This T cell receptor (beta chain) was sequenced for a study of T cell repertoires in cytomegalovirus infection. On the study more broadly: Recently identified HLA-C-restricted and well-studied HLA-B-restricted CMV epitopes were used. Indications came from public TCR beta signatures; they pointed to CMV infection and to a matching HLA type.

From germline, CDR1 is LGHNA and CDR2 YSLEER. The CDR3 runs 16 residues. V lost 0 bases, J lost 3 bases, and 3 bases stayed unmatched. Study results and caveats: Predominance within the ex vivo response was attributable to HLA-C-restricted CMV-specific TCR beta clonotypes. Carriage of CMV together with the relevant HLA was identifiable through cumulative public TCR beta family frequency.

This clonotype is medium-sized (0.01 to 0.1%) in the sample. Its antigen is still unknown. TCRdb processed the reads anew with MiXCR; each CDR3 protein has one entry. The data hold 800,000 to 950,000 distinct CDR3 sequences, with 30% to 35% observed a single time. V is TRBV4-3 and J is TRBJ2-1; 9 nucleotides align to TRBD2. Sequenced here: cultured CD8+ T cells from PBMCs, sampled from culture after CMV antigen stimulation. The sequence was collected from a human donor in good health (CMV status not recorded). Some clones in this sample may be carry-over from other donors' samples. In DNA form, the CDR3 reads TGCGCCAGCAGCCAAGATTTTAGCGGGGGCTACAATGAGCAGTTCTTC. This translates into CASSQDFSGGYNEQFF.